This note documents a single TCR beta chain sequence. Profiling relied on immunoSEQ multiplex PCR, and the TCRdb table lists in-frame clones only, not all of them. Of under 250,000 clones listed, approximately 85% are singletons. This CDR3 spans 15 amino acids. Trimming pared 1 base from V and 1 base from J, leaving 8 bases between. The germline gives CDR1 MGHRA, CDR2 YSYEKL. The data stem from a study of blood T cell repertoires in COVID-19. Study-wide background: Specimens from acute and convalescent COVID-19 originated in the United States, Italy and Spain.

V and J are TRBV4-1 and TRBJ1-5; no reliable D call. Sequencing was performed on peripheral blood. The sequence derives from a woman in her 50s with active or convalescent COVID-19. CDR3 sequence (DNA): TGCGCCAGCAGCCAAGGTTTCGGGAGCAATCAGCCCCAGCATTTT. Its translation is CASSQGFGSNQPQHF.